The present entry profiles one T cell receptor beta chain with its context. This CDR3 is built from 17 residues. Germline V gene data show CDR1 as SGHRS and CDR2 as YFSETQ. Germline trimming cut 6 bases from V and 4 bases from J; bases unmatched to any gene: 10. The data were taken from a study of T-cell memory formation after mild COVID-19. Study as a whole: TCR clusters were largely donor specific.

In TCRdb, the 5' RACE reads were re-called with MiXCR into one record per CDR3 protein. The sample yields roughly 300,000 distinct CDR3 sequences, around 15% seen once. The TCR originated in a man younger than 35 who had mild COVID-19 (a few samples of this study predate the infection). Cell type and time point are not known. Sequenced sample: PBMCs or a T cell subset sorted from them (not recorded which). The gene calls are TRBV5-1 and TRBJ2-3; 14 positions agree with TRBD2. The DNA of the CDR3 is TGCGCCAGCACCGGGACTAGCGGGGGATCTTTCTCAGATACGCAGTATTTT. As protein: CASTGTSGGSFSDTQYF.